The 3 T cell receptor beta chains reported below all come from one sample, sequenced in a study of cytomegalovirus exposure and HLA in healthy donors. PCR amplification relied on 60 Vbeta primers (plus 13 Jbeta primers). Sequencing used immunoSEQ multiplex PCR; TCRdb keeps in-frame clones, though not all of them. The profile shows 150,000 or so clones, about 83% of them singletons. Sequencing input: PBMCs. The source is a middle-aged man in good health and CMV-seropositive.

The genes are TRBV11-1 and TRBJ1-1; possibly TRBD1 for D (6 bases). In germline, CDR1 is SGHAT, CDR2 FQDESV (reference sequence). V lost 6 bases and J lost 5, with 16 bases in between. The CDR3 contains 14 residues. The CDR3 loop reads CASSLNLGGTEAFF. The CDR3 DNA sequence: TGTGCCAGCAGTCTCAATTTAGGGGGAACTGAAGCTTTCTTT. The whole variable domain, filled in from reference TRBV11-1 and TRBJ1-1, reads EAEVAQSPRYKITEKSQAVAFWCDPISGHATLYWYRQILGQGPELLVQFQDESVVDDSQLPKDRFSAERLKGVDSTLKIQPAELGDSAMYLCASSLNLGGTEAFFGQGTRLTVV.

V is TRBV7-9 and J is TRBJ2-5, with 11 bases identical to TRBD2. Looked up from germline, CDR1 is SEHNR and CDR2 is FQNEAQ (reference sequence). This CDR3 is built from 16 residues. Losses at the gene ends were 5 bases for V and 3 bases for J; bases not matched to a gene: 8. The CDR3, as DNA: TGTGCCAGCAGCCACGGCGGACTAGCGGGTAAAGAGACCCAGTACTTC. Protein: CASSHGGLAGKETQYF.

Turning to this clone: One end of the junction is discordant with germline, which a read error may explain. The V call is TRBV7-9, the J call TRBJ1-1, with TRBD1 matching 9 bases. This CDR3 comprises 18 residues. In germline, CDR1 is SEHNR, CDR2 FQNEAQ (reference sequence). The DNA of the CDR3 is TGTTCCAGCAGCACCGGGACAGGGAGGTTGTTGGGGAACACTGAAGCTTTCTTT. Translated, it gives CSSSTGTGRLLGNTEAFF.